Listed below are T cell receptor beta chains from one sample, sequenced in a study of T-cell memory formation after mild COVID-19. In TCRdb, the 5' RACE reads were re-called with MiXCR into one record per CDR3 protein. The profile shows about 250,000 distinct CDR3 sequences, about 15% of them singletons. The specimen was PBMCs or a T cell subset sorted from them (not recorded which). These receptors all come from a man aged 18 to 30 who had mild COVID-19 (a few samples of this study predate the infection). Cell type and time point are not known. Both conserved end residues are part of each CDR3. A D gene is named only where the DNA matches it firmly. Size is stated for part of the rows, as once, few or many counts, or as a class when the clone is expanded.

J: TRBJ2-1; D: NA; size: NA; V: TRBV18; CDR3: CASSPSPTIYNEQFF; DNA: TGTGCCAGCTCACCTTCACCAACAATCTACAATGAGCAGTTCTTC
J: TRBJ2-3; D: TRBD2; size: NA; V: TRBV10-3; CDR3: CAIRGLAGGPSTDTQYF; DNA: TGTGCCATCCGGGGGCTAGCGGGGGGCCCTAGCACAGATACGCAGTATTTT
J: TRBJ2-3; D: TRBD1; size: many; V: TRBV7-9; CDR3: CASSQGAADTQYF; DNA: TGTGCCAGCAGCCAGGGGGCGGCAGATACGCAGTATTTT
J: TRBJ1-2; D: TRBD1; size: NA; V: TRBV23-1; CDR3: CASRGTGGAYGYTF; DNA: TGCGCCAGCAGGGGGACAGGGGGCGCCTATGGCTACACCTTC
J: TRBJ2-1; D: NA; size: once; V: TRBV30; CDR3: CACPGSSYNEQFF; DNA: TGTGCCTGTCCCGGCAGCTCCTACAATGAGCAGTTCTTC
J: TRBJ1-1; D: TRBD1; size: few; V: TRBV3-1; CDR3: CASSQNLGPYGTGAFF; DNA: TGTGCCAGCAGCCAAAACCTTGGGCCTTACGGGACAGGGGCTTTCTTT
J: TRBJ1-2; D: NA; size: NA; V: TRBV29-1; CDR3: CSVEGYGYTF; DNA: TGCAGCGTAGAAGGCTATGGCTACACCTTC
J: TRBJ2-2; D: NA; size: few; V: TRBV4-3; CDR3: CASSPGARRTGELFF; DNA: TGCGCCAGCAGCCCAGGAGCTAGACGGACCGGGGAGCTGTTTTTT
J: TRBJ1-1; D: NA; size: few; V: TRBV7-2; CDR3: CASSLDLGIGAFF; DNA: TGTGCCAGCAGCTTAGATCTGGGTATCGGAGCTTTCTTT
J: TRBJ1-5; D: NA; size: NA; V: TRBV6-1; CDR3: CASSEGWGNQPQHF; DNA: TGTGCCAGCAGTGAAGGATGGGGCAATCAGCCCCAGCATTTT
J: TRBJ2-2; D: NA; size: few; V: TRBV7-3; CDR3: CASSPPGGANTGELFF; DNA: TGTGCCAGCAGCCCCCCTGGGGGAGCGAACACCGGGGAGCTGTTTTTT
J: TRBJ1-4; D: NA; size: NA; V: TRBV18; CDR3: CASSRYIGEKLFF; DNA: TGTGCCAGCTCACGGTACATCGGGGAAAAACTGTTTTTT
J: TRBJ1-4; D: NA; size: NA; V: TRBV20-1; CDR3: CSARVVANEKLFF; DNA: TGCAGTGCTAGAGTGGTTGCTAATGAAAAACTGTTTTTT
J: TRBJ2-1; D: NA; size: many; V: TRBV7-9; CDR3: CASSPPPRAVSYNEQFF; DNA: TGTGCCAGCAGCCCCCCTCCGAGGGCGGTTTCCTACAATGAGCAGTTCTTC
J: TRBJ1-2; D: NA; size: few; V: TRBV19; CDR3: CASSHGGVSRGYGYTF; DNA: TGTGCCAGTAGTCACGGGGGCGTATCACGGGGCTATGGCTACACCTTC
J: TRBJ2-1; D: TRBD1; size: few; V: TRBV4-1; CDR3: CASSSGTGGTNEQFF; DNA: TGCGCCAGCAGCTCCGGGACAGGGGGTACCAATGAGCAGTTCTTC
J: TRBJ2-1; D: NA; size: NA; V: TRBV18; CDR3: CASSRPLTHNEQFF; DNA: TGTGCCAGCTCACGACCGCTGACTCACAATGAGCAGTTCTTC
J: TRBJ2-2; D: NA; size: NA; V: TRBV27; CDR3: CASSLKAPGELFF; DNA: TGTGCCAGCAGTTTAAAGGCGCCCGGGGAGCTGTTTTTT
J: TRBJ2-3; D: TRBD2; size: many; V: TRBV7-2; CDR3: CASSLVGGSTDTQYF; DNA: TGTGCCAGCAGCTTAGTCGGGGGGAGCACAGATACGCAGTATTTT
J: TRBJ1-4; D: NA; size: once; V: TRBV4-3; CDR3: CASSRVLANEKLFF; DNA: TGCGCCAGCAGCCGTGTCTTAGCTAATGAAAAACTGTTTTTT
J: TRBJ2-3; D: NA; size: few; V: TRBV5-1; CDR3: CASSLQGFSTDTQYF; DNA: TGCGCCAGCAGCTTACAGGGTTTTAGCACAGATACGCAGTATTTT
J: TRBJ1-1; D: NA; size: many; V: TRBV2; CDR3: CASSYDREAFF; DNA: TGTGCCAGCAGTTACGACAGGGAAGCTTTCTTT
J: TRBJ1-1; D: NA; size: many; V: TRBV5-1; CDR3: CASSLNNYRGGEAFF; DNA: TGCGCCAGCAGCTTAAACAACTACAGAGGGGGTGAAGCTTTCTTT
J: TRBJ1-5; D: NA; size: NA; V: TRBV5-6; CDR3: CASSLRARGESQPQHF; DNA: TGTGCCAGCAGCTTAAGGGCCAGGGGAGAGAGTCAGCCCCAGCATTTT
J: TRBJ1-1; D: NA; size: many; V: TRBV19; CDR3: CASSQSVSAEAFF; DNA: TGTGCCAGTAGTCAGTCTGTGAGCGCTGAAGCTTTCTTT
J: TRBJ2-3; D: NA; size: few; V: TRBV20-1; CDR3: CSARDIRSSTDTQYF; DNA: TGCAGTGCTAGAGATATAAGGTCTTCCACAGATACGCAGTATTTT
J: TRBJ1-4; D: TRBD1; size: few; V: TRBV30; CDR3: CALDQGARKLFF; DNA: TGTGCCTTGGACCAGGGGGCTCGAAAACTGTTTTTT
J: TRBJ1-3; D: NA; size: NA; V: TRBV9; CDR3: CASRSSGGNTIYF; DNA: TGTGCCAGCAGGAGTAGTGGTGGAAACACCATATATTTT
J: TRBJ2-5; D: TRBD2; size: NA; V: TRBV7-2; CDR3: CASSSRTSGGVETQYF; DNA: TGTGCCAGCAGCTCAAGGACTAGCGGAGGCGTAGAGACCCAGTACTTC
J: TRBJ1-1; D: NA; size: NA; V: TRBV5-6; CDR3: CASSLVSMNTEAFF; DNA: TGTGCCAGCAGCTTGGTATCCATGAACACTGAAGCTTTCTTT
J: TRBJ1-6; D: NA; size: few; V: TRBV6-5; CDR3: CASSFSLLSYNSPLHF; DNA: TGTGCCAGCAGTTTTTCCCTCCTCTCCTATAATTCACCCCTCCACTTT
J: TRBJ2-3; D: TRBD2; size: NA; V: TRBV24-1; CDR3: CATSELAGLTDTQYF; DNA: TGTGCCACCAGTGAGTTAGCGGGACTTACAGATACGCAGTATTTT
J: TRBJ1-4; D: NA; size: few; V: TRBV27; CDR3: CASKGNEKLFF; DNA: TGTGCCAGCAAAGGGAATGAAAAACTGTTTTTT
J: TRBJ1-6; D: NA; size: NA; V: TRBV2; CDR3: CASSDLGRSNSPLHF; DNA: TGTGCCAGCAGTGATTTGGGCCGGTCAAATTCACCCCTCCACTTT
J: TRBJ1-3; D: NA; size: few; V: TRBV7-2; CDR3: CASSRLDGSRNTIYF; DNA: TGTGCCAGCAGCCGACTGGACGGCTCGCGGAACACCATATATTTT
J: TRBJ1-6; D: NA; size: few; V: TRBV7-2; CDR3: CASSFDRFNSPLHF; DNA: TGTGCCAGCAGCTTCGACAGGTTTAATTCACCCCTCCACTTT